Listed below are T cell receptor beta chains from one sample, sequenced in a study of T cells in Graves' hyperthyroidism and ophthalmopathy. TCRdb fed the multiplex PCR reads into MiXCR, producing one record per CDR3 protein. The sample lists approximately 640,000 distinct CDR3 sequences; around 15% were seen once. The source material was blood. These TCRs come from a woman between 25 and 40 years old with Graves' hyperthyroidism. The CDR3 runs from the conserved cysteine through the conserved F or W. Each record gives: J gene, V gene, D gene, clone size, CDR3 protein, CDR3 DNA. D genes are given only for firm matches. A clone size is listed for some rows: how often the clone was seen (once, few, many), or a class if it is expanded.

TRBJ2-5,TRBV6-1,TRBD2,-,CASSFPPREGPETQYF,TGTGCCAGCAGTTTCCCTCCGCGGGAGGGCCCAGAGACCCAGTACTTC
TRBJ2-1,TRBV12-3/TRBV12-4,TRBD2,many,CASSPIAGGLSNEQFF,TGTGCCAGCAGTCCCATAGCGGGAGGGCTCAGCAATGAGCAGTTCTTC
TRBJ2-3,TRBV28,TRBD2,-,CASSRGLTSFPDTQYF,TGTGCCAGCAGCCGAGGCCTGACTAGCTTCCCAGATACGCAGTATTTT
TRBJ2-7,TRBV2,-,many,CASSRGSLYEQYF,TGTGCCAGCAGTCGAGGGAGTTTGTACGAGCAGTACTTC
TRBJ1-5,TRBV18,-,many,CASSPRDSNQPQHF,TGTGCCAGCTCACCACGAGACAGTAATCAGCCCCAGCATTTT
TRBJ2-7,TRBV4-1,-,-,CASSLFADSHLGITEQYF,TGCGCCAGCAGCCTCTTTGCGGACAGCCACCTCGGGATTACCGAGCAGTACTTC
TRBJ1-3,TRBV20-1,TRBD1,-,CSARNRGPGNTIYF,TGCAGTGCTAGAAACAGGGGTCCTGGAAACACCATATATTTT
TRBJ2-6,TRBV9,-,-,CASSVDPGGRRSGANVLTF,TGTGCCAGCAGCGTAGATCCAGGGGGGCGCCGCTCTGGGGCCAACGTCCTGACTTTC
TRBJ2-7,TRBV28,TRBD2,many,CASGGLAGVWEQYF,TGTGCCAGCGGCGGACTAGCGGGAGTTTGGGAGCAGTACTTC
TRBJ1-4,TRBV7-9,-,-,CASTPGRATNEKLFF,TGTGCCAGCACCCCAGGTCGGGCAACTAATGAAAAACTGTTTTTT
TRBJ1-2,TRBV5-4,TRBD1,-,CASSSGQGANYGYTF,TGTGCCAGCAGCTCTGGACAGGGGGCTAACTATGGCTACACCTTC
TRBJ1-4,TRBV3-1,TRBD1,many,CASSPSPGTGDEKLFF,TGTGCCAGCAGCCCATCACCCGGGACAGGGGATGAAAAACTGTTTTTT
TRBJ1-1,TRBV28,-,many,CASNPPGHTNTEAFF,TGTGCCAGCAACCCCCCCGGACATACGAACACTGAAGCTTTCTTT
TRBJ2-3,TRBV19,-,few,CASSKRDVGTDTQYF,TGTGCCAGTAGTAAGAGGGACGTCGGAACAGATACGCAGTATTTT
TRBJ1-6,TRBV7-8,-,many,CASSLDRGPLHF,TGTGCCAGCAGCTTAGACCGTGGGCCCCTCCACTTT
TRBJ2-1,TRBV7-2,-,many,CASSEDSGNNEQFF,TGTGCCAGCAGCGAAGACAGCGGAAACAATGAGCAGTTCTTC
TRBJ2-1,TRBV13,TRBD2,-,CASSLGLAGTYNKQFF,TGTGCCAGCAGCTTGGGACTAGCGGGTACCTACAATAAGCAGTTCTTC
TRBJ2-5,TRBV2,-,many,CASSDAGASGETQYF,TGTGCCAGCAGTGACGCGGGGGCGAGTGGAGAGACCCAGTACTTC
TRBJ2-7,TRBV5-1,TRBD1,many,CASSLGGGPEQYF,TGCGCCAGCAGCTTGGGAGGGGGCCCCGAGCAGTACTTC
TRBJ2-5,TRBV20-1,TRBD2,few,CSARSGLAGYGAETQYF,TGCAGTGCTAGATCGGGACTAGCGGGTTACGGTGCAGAGACCCAGTACTTC
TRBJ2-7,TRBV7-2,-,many,CASSLYRGSGYEQYF,TGTGCCAGCAGCTTATACCGGGGTTCTGGATACGAGCAGTACTTC
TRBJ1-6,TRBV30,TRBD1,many,CAWSSKGARSPLHF,TGTGCCTGGAGTTCCAAGGGGGCGCGTTCACCCCTCCACTTT
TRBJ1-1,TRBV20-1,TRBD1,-,CSAGLPGTGNTEAFF,TGCAGTGCGGGGCTGCCCGGGACAGGGAACACTGAAGCTTTCTTT
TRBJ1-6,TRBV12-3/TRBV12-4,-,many,CASSLGAVGYNSPLHF,TGTGCCAGCAGTTTAGGGGCAGTGGGGTATAATTCACCCCTCCACTTT
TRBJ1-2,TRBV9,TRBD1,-,CASSVGSTGGYYGYTF,TGTGCCAGCAGCGTAGGTTCCACAGGGGGCTACTATGGCTACACCTTC
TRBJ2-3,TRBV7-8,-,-,CASSLPGLSTDTQYF,TGTGCCAGCAGCTTGCCGGGACTCTCCACAGATACGCAGTATTTT
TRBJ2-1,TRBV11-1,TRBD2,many,CASSLDPSGDNEQFF,TGTGCCAGCAGTTTAGACCCCAGCGGGGACAATGAGCAGTTCTTC
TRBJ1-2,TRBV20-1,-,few,CSGGAESYGYTF,TGCAGTGGGGGGGCGGAAAGCTATGGCTACACCTTC
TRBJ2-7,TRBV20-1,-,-,CSATGLRGGPYEQYF,TGCAGTGCTACCGGACTTCGCGGTGGACCCTACGAGCAGTACTTC
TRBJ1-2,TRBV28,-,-,CASSLYGSGYTF,TGTGCCAGCAGTTTATACGGGAGTGGCTACACCTTC